Here is one TCR beta chain with its context. It lacks a known antigen. No per-base quality is available; no much larger clone lies one base away. The record originates from a study of T cell repertoires in cytomegalovirus infection (dated by TCRdb to about 2019). Study-level background: Recently identified HLA-C-restricted CMV epitopes, whose presentation resists viral immunomodulation, were targeted by peptide stimulations together with well-studied HLA-B-restricted epitopes. Donor HLA type was relevant to the analysis, as public TCR beta signatures indicated carriage of CMV infection together with the matching HLA type. Broader findings and caveats from the paper: In both this cohort and an independent cohort of 352 donors, the cumulative frequency of public TCR beta family members distinguished carriers of CMV infection plus the relevant HLA type. The ex vivo response was dominated by HLA-C-restricted CMV-specific TCR beta clonotypes, and the single most frequent clonotype in two of eight donors was supplied by these HLA-C-restricted clonotypes.

Reading from cysteine to phenylalanine, the CDR3 counts 15 amino acids. Only CDR3 DNA is held: 45 bases, read in frame from base 1. V ends up 0 bases short and J 5 bases short, with an unmatched junction base count of 1. The CDR1 and CDR2 encoded by the germline V gene are SGHTA and FQGNSA. The listed sequencing device is Illumina HiSeq 1500. In-frame beta chains were kept once TCRdb had trimmed the public reads at Q25 with fastp and called clones with MiXCR. For every CDR3 protein sequence, its rows merge into one entry that carries the most common genes and DNA. This sample is represented by 70,000 to 85,000 distinct CDR3 sequences; roughly 40% of them were singletons. Over 90% of the sample lies in the top ten. The sample's treatment or condition label, in plain terms: in vitro stimulation with specific CMV peptide epitopes to enrich CMV-specific T cells.

The source material was CD8+ T cells from cultured PBMCs, sampled from culture after CMV antigen stimulation. Here the chain combines TRBV7-2 and TRBJ2-5; TRBD2 agrees with 12 junctional bases. The receptor comes from a human donor in good health (CMV status not recorded). Some clones in this sample may be carry-over from other donors' samples. The nucleotide sequence is given as TGTGCCAGCAGCTTAGCCGGGACTAGCGGGGAGACCCAGTACTTC. It specifies CASSLAGTSGETQYF.